This entry lists 23 T cell receptor beta chains sequenced from one sample in a study of tumor-infiltrating lymphocytes in localized non-small cell lung cancer. TCRdb's copy holds only in-frame clones and misses some; the assay was immunoSEQ multiplex PCR. The repertoire holds 25,000 to 30,000 clones, with 70% to 90% as singletons. Sequencing used lung tumor tissue. These receptors originate from a human donor with non-small cell lung cancer.

J is TRBJ2-1 and V is TRBV27; D may be TRBD1 (7 bases). CDR3 size: 16 residues. Trimming pared 7 bases from V and 1 base from J, leaving 17 bases between. The germline V gene has CDR1 MNHEY and CDR2 SMNVEV (reference sequence). This CDR3 is CASIEGGAGSYNEQFF. In DNA form, the CDR3 reads TGTGCCAGCATTGAAGGGGGCGCGGGATCCTACAATGAGCAGTTCTTC.

The chain couples TRBV19 to TRBJ2-6; 8 bases fit TRBD2. CDR3 size: 16 residues. The trim removed 5 bases at V and 4 bases at J, leaving 7 bases unmatched. Looked up from germline, CDR1 is LNHDA and CDR2 is SQIVND (reference sequence). CDR3 region: CASSPGGRPGANVLTF. CDR3 DNA sequence: TGTGCCAGTAGTCCGGGAGGGAGGCCGGGGGCCAACGTCCTGACTTTC.

The rearrangement links TRBV4-1 to TRBJ1-4; 12 bases match TRBD1. In germline, CDR1 is MGHRA, CDR2 YSYEKL. CDR3 length equals 17 residues. Trimming cost V 4 bases and J 0 bases; bases outside gene matches: 3. The CDR3 reads CASSRGTGGTTNEKLFF. The DNA for the CDR3 is TGCGCCAGCAGCCGAGGGACAGGGGGCACAACTAATGAAAAACTGTTTTTT.

The V and J genes are TRBV28 and TRBJ1-1, with D perhaps TRBD1 (5 bases). Germline V gene lookup returns CDR1 MDHEN and CDR2 SYDVKM. V was clipped by 3 bases and J by 5 bases, with 13 bases between them. This CDR3 comprises 14 residues. CDR3 sequence reads: CASSLTGVGTEAFF. The CDR3 DNA follows: TGTGCCAGCAGTTTGACGGGGGTTGGGACTGAAGCTTTCTTT.

V is TRBV5-1 and J is TRBJ1-4; 9 bases match TRBD1. With 4 bases clipped from V and 8 bases from J, the junction kept 6 bases outside the gene matches. Germline V gene lookup returns CDR1 SGHRS and CDR2 YFSETQ. The CDR3 has 14 amino acids. The CDR3: CASSGGQGAEKLFF. CDR3 nucleotides: TGCGCCAGCAGCGGGGGACAGGGAGCCGAAAAACTGTTTTTT.

V and J are TRBV5-1 and TRBJ1-5, with 12 bases lining up with TRBD1. The V gene end was trimmed by 4 bases and the J gene end by 7 bases; junction bases not matched to a gene: 12. This CDR3 comprises 17 residues. The germline gives CDR1 SGHRS, CDR2 YFSETQ. CDR3 region: CASSPGTGGVSRQPQHF. The DNA of the CDR3 is TGCGCCAGCAGCCCTGGGACAGGGGGCGTTTCAAGACAGCCCCAGCATTTT.

The chain employs TRBV10-3 and TRBJ1-1, with D unresolved. Trimming took 0 bases from V and 0 from J, leaving 5 bases between them. The CDR3 runs 14 residues. Germline CDR1 and CDR2: ENHRY and SYGVKD. The CDR3 sequence: CAISESTVNTEAFF. DNA for the CDR3: TGTGCCATCAGTGAGTCGACCGTGAACACTGAAGCTTTCTTT.

V and J are TRBV13 and TRBJ1-1, with TRBD1 matching over 7 bases. The germline V gene has CDR1 PRHDT and CDR2 FYEKMQ (reference sequence). The V segment lost 2 bases and the J segment 1 base; nucleotides outside the gene matches: 7. The CDR3 is 16 amino acids. DNA for the CDR3: TGTGCCAGCAGCTTATATGATCGGACAGGGAACACTGAAGCTTTCTTT. Protein sequence: CASSLYDRTGNTEAFF.

The chain is built from TRBV25-1 and TRBJ2-3; D unclear. In germline, CDR1 is MGHDK, CDR2 SYGVNS. The CDR3 is 12 amino acids. V gave up 3 bases and J gave up 4 bases, with 5 bases separating them. CDR3 residues: CASSEGADTQYF. DNA for the CDR3: TGTGCCAGCAGTGAGGGCGCAGATACGCAGTATTTT.

The chain has TRBV30 and TRBJ2-4; a weak D match, TRBD2 (6 bases). Trimming left V 1 base short and J 6 bases short, with 19 bases between. The CDR3 length is 16 residues. Germline loops: CDR1 GTSNPN, CDR2 SVGIG (reference sequence). The DNA for the CDR3 is TGTGCCTGGAGTGGGAGGGGAGGAGTGGGTTCAAACATTCAGTACTTC. This codes for CAWSGRGGVGSNIQYF.

This chain uses TRBV7-9 with TRBJ2-3; 13 bases map to TRBD2. V was clipped by 0 bases and J by 3 bases; unmatched bases: 6. The CDR3 is made up of 18 amino acids. Looked up from germline, CDR1 is SEHNR and CDR2 is FQNEAQ (reference sequence). DNA for the CDR3: TGTGCCAGCAGCTTAGCTTTACTAGCGGGGGGGGAGACAGATACGCAGTATTTT. Amino acid sequence: CASSLALLAGGETDTQYF. The whole variable domain, filled in from reference TRBV7-9 and TRBJ2-3, reads DTGVSQNPRHKITKRGQNVTFRCDPISEHNRLYWYRQTLGQGPEFLTYFQNEAQLEKSRLLSDRFSAERPKGSFSTLEIQRTEQGDSAMYLCASSLALLAGGETDTQYFGPGTRLTVL.

The V gene is TRBV5-1, the J gene TRBJ1-1; 7 positions match TRBD1. The ends lost 3 bases at V and 2 bases at J; junction bases unmatched: 4. Germline CDR1 SGHRS, CDR2 YFSETQ. The CDR3 contains 14 residues. CDR3 bases: TGCGCCAGCAGCTCAAGACAGGGAAACACTGAAGCTTTCTTT. Its protein product is CASSSRQGNTEAFF.

In its sample, this clone was seen once. This chain links TRBV30 with TRBJ1-2; D uncertain. Trimming stripped 3 bases from V and 1 base from J, with 9 bases between. The CDR3 sequence is 13 residues long. From germline, CDR1 is GTSNPN and CDR2 SVGIG (reference sequence). The CDR3 spells CAWRKPNNYGYTF. The DNA for the CDR3 is TGTGCCTGGAGAAAACCGAATAACTATGGCTACACCTTC.

The chain links TRBV6-5 to TRBJ1-5, with 8 bases aligning to TRBD1. This CDR3 spans 15 amino acids. In germline, CDR1 is MNHEY, CDR2 SVGAGI. The V and J ends lost 5 bases and 7 bases, in that order; junction bases with no gene match: 10. CDR3 DNA sequence: TGTGCCAGCAGTCCCGGACAGGGCTTTCGGCAGCCCCAGCATTTT. Translation: CASSPGQGFRQPQHF.

This clone was found a few times. This rearrangement joins TRBV2 to TRBJ2-7; D is uncertain. This CDR3 region has 12 residues. Per the germline V gene, CDR1 is SNHLY and CDR2 is FYNNEI. Trimming removed 2 bases at V and 3 bases at J, with 5 bases between. For the CDR3, the DNA is TGTGCCAGCAGTGAATCGGGCTACGAGCAGTACTTC. Translation: CASSESGYEQYF. The full variable domain, completed using reference TRBV2 and TRBJ2-7, is EPEVTQTPSHQVTQMGQEVILRCVPISNHLYFYWYRQILGQKVEFLVSFYNNEISEKSEIFDDQFSVERPDGSNFTLKIRSTKLEDSAMYFCASSESGYEQYFGPGTRLTVT.

V is TRBV19 and J is TRBJ2-2; perhaps TRBD1 as D (6 bases). Germline CDR1 LNHDA, CDR2 SQIVND (reference sequence). The V end was cut by 4 bases, the J end by 5 bases, with 11 bases between. This CDR3 has 14 amino acids. CDR3 residues: CASSTTGQTGELFF. CDR3 in DNA: TGTGCCAGTAGTACGACAGGACAGACCGGGGAGCTGTTTTTT.

The chain is built from TRBV6-5 and TRBJ2-1; 10 bases are shared with TRBD2. CDR1 and CDR2 (germline): MNHEY, SVGAGI. This CDR3 spans 15 amino acids. The trim removed 6 bases at V and 9 bases at J, leaving 11 bases unmatched. CDR3 amino acids: CASRSNSGGAIEQFF. CDR3 in DNA: TGTGCCAGCAGATCTAACAGCGGGGGGGCGATTGAGCAGTTCTTC.

The chain carries TRBV7-8 and TRBJ1-4; TRBD1 agrees at 9 bases. Germline V CDR1 and CDR2: SGHVS, FQNEAQ. J was trimmed by 8 bases and V by 5 bases; bases with no gene match: 6. The CDR3 runs to 14 residues. The CDR3 coding sequence is TGTGCCAGCAGCCCCACGGACAGGGGAGAAAAACTGTTTTTT. Translated: CASSPTDRGEKLFF.

V is TRBV30 and J is TRBJ1-3; D uncertain. Germline-derived CDR1 and CDR2 are GTSNPN and SVGIG (reference sequence). Trimming took off 5 bases at V and 0 bases at J, with 5 bases between the two ends. This CDR3 comprises 12 residues. CDR3 residues: CAWDNSGNTIYF. CDR3 nucleotides: TGTGCCTGGGACAACTCTGGAAACACCATATATTTT.

The chain uses TRBV4-3 and TRBJ2-1; the D call may be TRBD1 or TRBD2 (5 bases each). Between the trimmed V and J ends, which lost 0 bases and 0 bases, there was a span of 12 bases. This CDR3 comprises 17 residues. Germline lookup yields CDR1 LGHNA and CDR2 YSLEER. CDR3 in DNA: TGCGCCAGCAGCCAAGATTGGGCAGGGAGCTCCTACAATGAGCAGTTCTTC. The encoded protein is CASSQDWAGSSYNEQFF.

For the CDR3, the DNA is TGTGCCATCAGTGACGTTGGGGGACAGGGGCCCTCCTACGAGCAGTACTTC. Translation: CAISDVGGQGPSYEQYF. The chain is built from TRBV10-3 and TRBJ2-7; the match to TRBD1 covers 10 bases. This CDR3 is 17 amino acids long. The ends lost 3 bases at V and 0 bases at J; junction bases unmatched: 8. The germline gives CDR1 ENHRY, CDR2 SYGVKD.

The J gene is TRBJ2-2, the V gene TRBV5-4; a possible D gene is TRBD1 (6 bases). Per the germline V gene, CDR1 is SGHNT and CDR2 is YYREEE (reference sequence). This CDR3 comprises 14 residues. Trimming left V 4 bases short and J 7 bases short, with 14 bases between. The CDR3 is CASSRDIGRGELFF. The CDR3 DNA sequence: TGTGCCAGCAGCAGGGACATCGGTCGCGGGGAGCTGTTTTTT.

The chain employs TRBV18 and TRBJ2-1, with D perhaps matching TRBD1 (5 bases). Germline values: CDR1 KGHSH, CDR2 LQKENI. The V and J ends lost 0 bases and 7 bases respectively, with 10 bases between them. The CDR3 totals 14 residues. CDR3 sequence: CASSPPQGWNEQFF. The CDR3 nucleotides are TGTGCCAGCTCACCACCGCAGGGATGGAATGAGCAGTTCTTC.